The entry below gives a single TCR beta chain sequence along with its context. Its antigen specificity is not known. There are no base qualities to consult, and no much larger clone falls within one base. This sample is drawn from a study of CD8+ T cells in alopecia areata (dated by TCRdb to the late 2010s). About the full investigation: Treated patients were enrolled in an open-label pilot trial of oral tofacitinib, 5 to 10 mg twice daily, for moderate-to-severe alopecia areata. Patients received tofacitinib for 6 to 18 months and were then followed off drug for 6 months to check for delayed response and recurrence. The SALT score, which quantifies the percentage of affected scalp surface area, was used to measure disease severity in treated patients. High-throughput TCRbeta sequencing was used to examine T cell clonal expansion in alopecia areata in both the C3H/HeJ mouse model and human patients. Human TCRbeta sequencing covered scalp tissue and sorted CD4+ and CD8+ peripheral blood T cells from patchy and totalis/universalis alopecia areata patients and healthy controls. Patients on tofacitinib were biopsied at baseline and after 4 and 24 weeks of treatment, and several of the patients also had a later scalp biopsy. Clonality in the scalp was compared among normal scalp (n=4), patchy alopecia areata scalp (n=8), and alopecia totalis/universalis scalp (n=8). RNA was extracted with the PAXgene miRNA kit for fixed scalp, the miRNeasy kit for PBMCs, and the RNeasy kit for mouse skin. Amplification of TCRbeta CDR3 regions was done by immunoSEQ multiplex PCR using 35 Vbeta forward primers and 13 Jbeta reverse primers.

The library was made by the immunoSEQ multiplex PCR assay. RNA was extracted from all samples and reverse transcribed into cDNA as template for TCR sequencing. SuperScript III was used to make first-strand cDNA, primed with a 2:1 mix of oligo-dT and random hexamers. A synthetic immune receptor repertoire was used to gauge amplification bias, and whatever bias remained was removed computationally. The source study handled its data this way. Raw reads were preprocessed for error removal, and CDR3 was defined according to IMGT conventions as running from the conserved cysteine to phenylalanine. Clonality was computed by normalizing Shannon entropy by log2 of the number of productive unique TCRs and subtracting the result from 1. Whether each scalp clone was CD4 or CD8 was inferred by checking scalp TCRbeta sequences against the CD4 and CD8 repertoires from sorted blood. Held by TCRdb, this immuneACCESS table contains in-frame sequences only and omits some clones. Under half of the omission traces to an unresolved V gene where checked; the cause of the rest is unknown. V and J calls and clone size are given by that table; D and trimming were obtained from the DNA. This sample comprises some 100,000 clones, roughly 46% of them detected only once. The ten largest account for more than 15% of the sample.

What this sample's time point label stands for: around 22 weeks on oral tofacitinib. The label giving this sample's treatment or condition can be read as: oral pan-JAK inhibitor, 5-10 mg twice daily. From alopecia areata patients, peripheral blood was collected along with lesional scalp punch biopsies. After PBMCs were isolated by density centrifugation and stained for CD3, CD4 and CD8, a FACSAria was used to sort CD4+ and CD8+ T cells. Findings and caveats that apply to the study as a whole: Tofacitinib significantly decreased scalp clonality and the number of expanded CD8+ clones among the top 100 scalp clones. Higher clonality and more expanded CD8+ clones were observed in lesional scalp than in normal scalp, particularly in alopecia totalis/universalis, a finding suggestive of antigenic drive. Compared with mice, TCR sequences shared between patients were less clear, possibly partly because of HLA diversity across the patient population. Unlike mouse skin, where gammadelta T cells dominate, normal human skin contains resident alphabeta T cells that get sequenced too, which complicates analysis of the scalp TCR repertoire. Because the treated cohort was small and had only one nonresponder, larger studies are needed to examine links between baseline CD8+ expansion and response. Many expanded lesional clones were found to persist in scalp and blood during tofacitinib treatment, and relapse after treatment cessation may be partly explained by this persistence.

The receptor was derived from a human donor with alopecia areata. The source was CD8+ T cells sorted from blood, collected at week 24, from a patient treated with tofacitinib.

In nucleotide form, the sequence is TGTGCCAGCAGCTTAGGGCCAACCCAAGAAGAGACCCAGTACTTC. This encodes CASSLGPTQEETQYF. The chain uses TRBV7-9 and TRBJ2-5, with an unclear D gene assignment. The CDR3 runs 15 amino acids, cysteine and phenylalanine included. The entry retains the CDR3 DNA only, 45 bases that are in frame from base 1. CDR1 and CDR2 are read off the germline V gene (reference sequence) as SEHNR and FQNEAQ. V is shortened by 1 base, J by 3 bases, and the region joining them spans 12 bases.